Listed here are 9 T cell receptor beta chains from one sample, sequenced in a study of shared clonotypes between healthy human individuals. Some clones are missing from TCRdb's copy, which holds only in-frame ones; the method was immunoSEQ multiplex PCR. This repertoire shows under 1,100,000 clones, more than 75% found once; its top ten account for more than 0.55%. The sequencing sample was made of memory CD4+ T cells from PBMCs. Documented subset: CD45RA-negative fraction. These receptors all come from a man between 18 and 35 years old in good health. Some clones in this sample may be carry-over from other donors' samples.

This rearrangement joins TRBV5-1 to TRBJ1-1; the match to TRBD1 covers 7 bases. Germline loops: CDR1 SGHRS, CDR2 YFSETQ. This CDR3 spans 13 amino acids. V trimming: 4 bases; J trimming: 6 bases; junction bases outside the gene matches: 6. The CDR3 protein is CASSRQGIAEAFF. DNA of the CDR3: TGCGCCAGCAGCCGACAGGGAATCGCTGAAGCTTTCTTT. Full variable domain (missing parts from reference TRBV5-1 and TRBJ1-1): KAGVTQTPRYLIKTRGQQVTLSCSPISGHRSVSWYQQTPGQGLQFLFEYFSETQRNKGNFPGRFSGRQFSNSRSEMNVSTLELGDSALYLCASSRQGIAEAFFGQGTRLTVV.

The rearrangement joins TRBV18 to TRBJ1-2; D is ambiguous. The CDR3 loop spans 15 amino acids. The V gene's germline CDR1 is KGHSH and CDR2 LQKENI. Trimming cost V 5 bases and J 0 bases, with 13 bases left between them. The CDR3 spells CASSSTGPANYGYTF. DNA of the CDR3: TGTGCCAGCTCATCTACCGGGCCAGCTAACTATGGCTACACCTTC.

V and J are TRBV14 and TRBJ2-1; the match to TRBD2 covers 9 bases. The length of the CDR3 is 17 residues. J lost 5 bases, V lost 4 bases, and 12 bases had no gene match. In germline, CDR1 is SGHDN, CDR2 FVKESK. This CDR3 is CASSPGLAGWLNNEQFF. Here the CDR3 DNA reads TGTGCCAGCAGCCCGGGACTAGCCGGATGGCTCAACAATGAGCAGTTCTTC.

This rearrangement joins TRBV28 to TRBJ2-1; no reliable D call. CDR3 length: 13 residues. Trimming cost V 3 bases and J 6 bases, with 9 bases left between them. In germline, CDR1 is MDHEN, CDR2 SYDVKM. The CDR3 sequence is CASSFFAPNEQFF. Here the CDR3 DNA reads TGTGCCAGCAGTTTTTTTGCGCCCAATGAGCAGTTCTTC.

This chain links TRBV30 with TRBJ2-5; D is ambiguous. The DNA end is a closer match to TRBJ2-7, so the J assignment may be wrong. CDR1 is GTSNPN and CDR2 is SVGIG in the germline V gene (reference sequence). This CDR3 comprises 12 residues. The CDR3 DNA sequence: TGTGCCTGGAGTCCCATGGACTACGAGCAGTACTTC. It encodes CAWSPMDYEQYF.

V gene TRBV9 combines with J gene TRBJ2-7; TRBD2 aligns across 7 bases. V lost 0 bases, J lost 3 bases, and 3 bases stayed unmatched. The CDR3 runs to 14 residues. CDR1 and CDR2 (germline): SGDLS, YYNGEE. In DNA form, the CDR3 reads TGTGCCAGCAGCGTAGTCCCTAGCGGCTACGAGCAGTACTTC. This gives the protein CASSVVPSGYEQYF.

The CDR3 here is CASTIVGGVNTEAFF. The CDR3 DNA reads TGTGCCAGCACCATAGTCGGGGGCGTGAACACTGAAGCTTTCTTT. The rearrangement uses TRBV2 and TRBJ1-1; possible D gene TRBD1, 6 bases. V was pared by 7 bases and J by 0 bases, with 15 bases between. Germline values: CDR1 SNHLY, CDR2 FYNNEI. The CDR3 length is 15 residues.

The chain carries TRBV2 and TRBJ1-5; 7 bases agree with TRBD1. V lost 5 bases, J lost 0 bases, and 7 bases stayed unmatched. CDR3 size: 16 residues. Per the germline V gene, CDR1 is SNHLY and CDR2 is FYNNEI. The CDR3, as DNA: TGTGCCAGCAGTTTCGGGACAGAAAATAGCAATCAGCCCCAGCATTTT. Encoded protein: CASSFGTENSNQPQHF.

This chain uses TRBV5-5 with TRBJ2-1; 12 nucleotides match TRBD2. Trimming removed 4 bases from V and 8 bases from J; junction bases left unmatched: 7. The CDR3 contains 15 residues. The germline gives CDR1 SGHKS, CDR2 YYEKEE (reference sequence). The CDR3 protein is CASSPSGRANDEQFF. CDR3 bases: TGTGCCAGCAGCCCTAGCGGGAGGGCCAACGATGAGCAGTTCTTC.